This entry lists 25 T cell receptor beta chains sequenced from one sample in a study of blood T cell repertoires in COVID-19. Only in-frame clones appear in the TCRdb table, and some are missing; sequencing was by immunoSEQ multiplex PCR. This sample yields more than 85,000 clones, of which around four fifths are seen a single time; 16% belongs to the top ten. The material sequenced was peripheral blood. These receptors came from a woman aged 60-75 years with acute or convalescent COVID-19.

The CDR3 is CAISQRGGNYGYTF. In DNA form, the CDR3 reads TGTGCCATCAGCCAGCGCGGTGGGAACTATGGCTACACCTTC. V gene TRBV10-3 combines with J gene TRBJ1-2, with D unclear. Germline V gene lookup returns CDR1 ENHRY and CDR2 SYGVKD. The V end lost 6 bases, the J end lost 2 bases, and 13 bases lay between the germline ends. CDR3 length: 14 amino acids.

V usage is TRBV6-5 and J usage is TRBJ2-2; a possible D gene is TRBD2 (5 bases). The germline V gene encodes CDR1 MNHEY and CDR2 SVGAGI. V was trimmed by 6 bases and J by 6 bases, leaving 17 bases between them. This CDR3 comprises 15 residues. The CDR3 DNA reads TGTGCCAGCAGCAAAGAGGGATTCGGGTCCGGGGAGCTGTTTTTT. Its translation: CASSKEGFGSGELFF.

This clone has only a few counts. As DNA, the CDR3 is TGTGCCAGTAGTATAGGGGCCGGCGGGGAGCTGTTTTTT. It specifies CASSIGAGGELFF. The chain has TRBV19 and TRBJ2-2, with D unclear. Germline assignment: CDR1 LNHDA and CDR2 SQIVND (reference sequence). Deletions cut 1 base from V and 7 bases from J, with 7 bases between. This CDR3 spans 13 amino acids.

The chain uses TRBV5-5 and TRBJ2-1; D unresolved. V dropped 3 bases and J dropped 5 bases, with 6 bases sitting between them. CDR3 length: 12 residues. From germline, CDR1 is SGHKS and CDR2 YYEKEE (reference sequence). CDR3 nucleotide sequence: TGTGCCAGCAGCTCGCGTAACAATGAGCAGTTCTTC. Translating gives CASSSRNNEQFF. The full variable domain, its missing parts supplied by reference TRBV5-5 and TRBJ2-1, is DAGVTQSPTHLIKTRGQQVTLRCSPISGHKSVSWYQQVLGQGPQFIFQYYEKEERGRGNFPDRFSARQFPNYSSELNVNALLLGDSALYLCASSSRNNEQFFGPGTRLTVL.

The chain couples TRBV28 to TRBJ2-3; 8 bases map to TRBD2. CDR1 is MDHEN, CDR2 SYDVKM, per germline. The J segment lost 7 bases and the V segment lost 5 bases, leaving 8 bases of the junction unmatched. The CDR3 contains 14 residues. The chain's CDR3 is CASSPRGGRNTQYF. The DNA for the CDR3 is TGTGCCAGCAGTCCCCGGGGGGGAAGGAATACGCAGTATTTT.

About this clone: Other DNA sequences within the sample encode an identical CDR3. The chain combines TRBV6-5 with TRBJ2-7; D uncertain. This CDR3 region has 14 residues. V lost 5 bases and J 1 base, leaving 12 bases between the germline ends. Germline lookup yields CDR1 MNHEY and CDR2 SVGAGI. This CDR3 is CASSRQGGSYEQYF. The DNA for the CDR3 is TGTGCCAGCAGTCGGCAAGGCGGTTCCTACGAGCAGTACTTC.

The V and J genes are TRBV29-1 and TRBJ1-5; tentative D call: TRBD1 (5 bases). The germline V and J ends were trimmed by 5 bases and 2 bases, with 16 bases remaining between them. Germline-derived CDR1 and CDR2 are SQVTM and ANQGSEA. CDR3 length: 15 amino acids. The CDR3 DNA reads TGCAGCGTTATTGGAAGGGGATCGGGCAATCAGCCCCAGCATTTT. Translating it yields CSVIGRGSGNQPQHF.

The rearrangement uses TRBV6-4 and TRBJ2-3, with 12 bases that match TRBD1. V lost 3 bases and J lost 4; bases outside the gene matches: 5. CDR1 and CDR2 (germline): MRHNA, SNTAGT. This CDR3 has 16 residues. The CDR3 DNA reads as TGTGCCAGCAGTGAGTCGGGACAGGGGGCGTCAGATACGCAGTATTTT. This sequence encodes CASSESGQGASDTQYF.

As to this clone: An end of the junction differs from the germline gene, which may be a read error. The gene calls are TRBV11-3 and TRBJ1-1; a weak D match, TRBD1 (5 bases). This CDR3 has 16 amino acids. Per the germline V gene, CDR1 is SGHNT and CDR2 is YENEEA. CDR3 nucleotide sequence: TGTGCCAGCAGCCTAGACGGGTGGGGGGTACATACTGAAGCTTTCTTT. Translated: CASSLDGWGVHTEAFF.

This chain uses TRBV5-4 with TRBJ2-4, with 8 bases identical to TRBD2. The CDR3 contains 15 residues. The V gene's germline CDR1 is SGHNT and CDR2 YYREEE (reference sequence). J lost 0 bases, V lost 9 bases, and 8 bases had no gene match. CDR3 sequence: CATGREGQAKNIQYF. CDR3 in DNA: TGTGCCACAGGACGGGAGGGCCAAGCCAAAAACATTCAGTACTTC.

A single count supports this clone. This chain joins TRBV5-1 and TRBJ2-3; D not certain. The V end lost 3 bases, the J end lost 1 base, and 6 bases lay between the germline ends. Germline CDR1 reads SGHRS; CDR2 reads YFSETQ. The CDR3 runs 13 residues. The CDR3 region is CASSYQGTDTQYF. The CDR3 DNA is TGCGCCAGCAGCTATCAGGGCACAGATACGCAGTATTTT.

DNA for the CDR3: TGTGCCAGCAGTCCGGAGTTTGCCCGGGGAGAGACCCAGTACTTC. Protein product: CASSPEFARGETQYF. J is TRBJ2-5 and V is TRBV11-2, with D perhaps matching TRBD2 (5 bases). V was cut by 6 bases and J by 4 bases, with 18 bases left in between. Looked up from germline, CDR1 is SGHAT and CDR2 is FQNNGV. This CDR3 has 15 amino acids.

This rearrangement joins TRBV18 to TRBJ1-2, with a weak D call TRBD1 (6 bases). This CDR3 spans 15 amino acids. Trimming pared 0 bases from V and 3 bases from J, leaving 11 bases between. The germline CDR1 and CDR2 sequences are KGHSH and LQKENI. The CDR3 region is CASSPPTRGDYGYTF. CDR3 bases: TGTGCCAGCTCACCACCGACCAGGGGTGACTATGGCTACACCTTC.

This chain links TRBV21-1 with TRBJ1-5. TRBV21-1 is a documented pseudogene. The CDR3 extends over 15 amino acids. The CDR3, as DNA: TGTGCCAGCAGCCACGAGGCAGTCGGCAATCAGCCCCAGCATTTT. This codes for CASSHEAVGNQPQHF.

The chain links TRBV5-4 to TRBJ1-3; 9 bases match TRBD1. The length of the CDR3 is 17 residues. After removal of 0 bases from V and 0 bases from J, the junction contained 4 bases not matched to a gene. CDR1 is SGHNT, CDR2 YYREEE, per germline (reference sequence). CDR3 DNA: TGTGCCAGCAGCTTGGTGGGACAGGGTTTCTCTGGAAACACCATATATTTT. It is translated as CASSLVGQGFSGNTIYF.

CDR3 in DNA: TGTGCCAGTAACACAGGGTGGGGGAAAGAGACCCAGTACTTC. Its translation is CASNTGWGKETQYF. This chain joins TRBV19 and TRBJ2-5; D might be TRBD1 (6 bases). This CDR3 has 14 residues. Trimming cost V 7 bases and J 3 bases, with 15 bases left between them. Germline V gives CDR1 LNHDA, CDR2 SQIVND (reference sequence).

The chain uses TRBV25-1 and TRBJ1-4; 7 nucleotides align to TRBD1. The CDR3 spans 14 residues. Germline CDR1 reads MGHDK; CDR2 reads SYGVNS. Trimming cost V 6 bases and J 3 bases; bases outside gene matches: 4. CDR3 sequence reads: CASRETGPNEKLFF. CDR3 bases: TGTGCCAGCAGGGAGACAGGGCCTAATGAAAAACTGTTTTTT. The whole variable domain, remainder taken from reference TRBV25-1 and TRBJ1-4, is EADIYQTPRYLVIGTGKKITLECSQTMGHDKMYWYQQDPGMELHLIHYSYGVNSTEKGDLSSESTVSRIRTEHFPLTLESARPSHTSQYLCASRETGPNEKLFFGSGTQLSVL.

This clone has only one observation. The gene calls are TRBV6-5 and TRBJ2-2, with TRBD1 matching 10 bases. This CDR3 is 15 amino acids long. V shed 7 bases, J shed 3 bases, and the junction held 5 bases outside the gene matches. The germline V gene encodes CDR1 MNHEY and CDR2 SVGAGI. CDR3 DNA sequence: TGTGCCAGCAATCCCGGGACAGGGGACACCGGGGAGCTGTTTTTT. Encoded protein: CASNPGTGDTGELFF.

The chain couples TRBV6-5 to TRBJ2-1; possibly TRBD2 for D (6 bases). The CDR3 has 15 amino acids. Germline CDR1 and CDR2: MNHEY and SVGAGI. Trimming took 2 bases from V and 7 from J, leaving 15 bases between them. The CDR3 DNA reads as TGTGCCAGCAGTTACCCTAAGGCAGGGAGGAATGAGCAGTTCTTC. Its protein product is CASSYPKAGRNEQFF.

The rearrangement uses TRBV9 and TRBJ1-4; 7 positions agree with TRBD1. The CDR3 is 15 amino acids. The V gene's germline CDR1 is SGDLS and CDR2 YYNGEE. J lost 4 bases, V lost 0 bases, and 3 bases had no gene match. CDR3 sequence (DNA): TGTGCCAGCAGCGTAGGGGACAGCGATAATGAAAAACTGTTTTTT. It specifies CASSVGDSDNEKLFF.

CDR3 residues: CASSSYAIEQFF. DNA of the CDR3: TGTGCCAGCAGCTCCTACGCGATAGAGCAGTTCTTC. The V call is TRBV11-3, the J call TRBJ2-1, with D uncertain. CDR3 length: 12 amino acids. Germline lookup yields CDR1 SGHNT and CDR2 YENEEA. The V end lost 4 bases, the J end lost 10 bases, and 11 bases lay between the germline ends.

The chain couples TRBV12-3 or TRBV12-4 to TRBJ2-4, with TRBD2 matching over 7 bases. The V segment lost 5 bases and the J segment 8 bases; nucleotides outside the gene matches: 3. The CDR3 extends over 12 amino acids. CDR3 residues: CASSGGGYIQYF. CDR3 bases: TGTGCCAGCAGTGGGGGGGGTTACATTCAGTACTTC.

The rearrangement uses TRBV18 and TRBJ1-5; D perhaps matches TRBD1 (5 bases). V lost 2 bases, J lost 4 bases, and 12 bases lay in between. In germline, CDR1 is KGHSH, CDR2 LQKENI. This CDR3 comprises 15 residues. Here the CDR3 DNA reads TGTGCCAGCTCACCAGCGGCGGGACCAAATCAGCCCCAGCATTTT. Amino acids: CASSPAAGPNQPQHF.

This clone was seen only a few times. The J gene is TRBJ1-2, the V gene TRBV24-1; D not certain. In germline, CDR1 is KGHDR, CDR2 SFDVKD. The ends were cut back, 7 bases at V and 5 bases at J, with 13 bases in the middle. The CDR3 covers 13 residues. CDR3 sequence: CATRPGRSYGYTF. DNA of the CDR3: TGTGCCACCAGGCCGGGTCGATCTTATGGCTACACCTTC.

CDR3 sequence: CASSLEADRRGYTF. In nucleotides, the CDR3 is TGCGCCAGCAGCTTGGAGGCGGACAGACGGGGCTACACCTTC. V is TRBV5-1 and J is TRBJ1-2; TRBD1 is a possible D gene (6 bases). The germline CDR1 and CDR2 sequences are SGHRS and YFSETQ. Trimming removed 0 bases from V and 8 bases from J, with 14 bases in between. The CDR3 runs to 14 residues.